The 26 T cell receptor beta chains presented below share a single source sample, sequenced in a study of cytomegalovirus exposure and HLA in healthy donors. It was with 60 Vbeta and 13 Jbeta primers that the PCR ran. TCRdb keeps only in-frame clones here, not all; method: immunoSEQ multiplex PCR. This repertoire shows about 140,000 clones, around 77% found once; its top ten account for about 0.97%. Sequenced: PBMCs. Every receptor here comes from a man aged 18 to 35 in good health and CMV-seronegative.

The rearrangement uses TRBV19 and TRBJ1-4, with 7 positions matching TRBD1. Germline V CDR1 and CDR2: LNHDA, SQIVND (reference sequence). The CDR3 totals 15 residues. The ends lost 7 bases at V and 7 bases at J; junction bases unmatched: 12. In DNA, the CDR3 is TGTGCCAGTAAGACTTACAGGGGATCAAGTGAAAAACTGTTTTTT. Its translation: CASKTYRGSSEKLFF.

DNA for the CDR3: TGCGCCAGCAGCCAGAGCGGAGGGATGGGCACCGGGGAGCTGTTTTTT. Amino acids: CASSQSGGMGTGELFF. The chain links TRBV4-3 to TRBJ2-2, with a weak D call TRBD2 (6 bases). CDR1 and CDR2 (germline): LGHNA, YSLEER. The CDR3 loop spans 16 amino acids. Trimming removed 3 bases from V and 4 bases from J, with 15 bases in between.

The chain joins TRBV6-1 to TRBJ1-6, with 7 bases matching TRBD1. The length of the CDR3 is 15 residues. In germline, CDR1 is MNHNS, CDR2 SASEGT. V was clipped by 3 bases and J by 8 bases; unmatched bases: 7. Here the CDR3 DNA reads TGTGCCAGCAGTGACCTCGGAGGACAGGATTCACCCCTCCACTTT. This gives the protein CASSDLGGQDSPLHF.

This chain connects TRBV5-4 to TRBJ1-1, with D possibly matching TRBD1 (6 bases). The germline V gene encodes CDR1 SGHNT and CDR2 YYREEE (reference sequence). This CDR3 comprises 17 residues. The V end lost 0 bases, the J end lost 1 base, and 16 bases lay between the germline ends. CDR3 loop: CASSLDTPGVGNTEAFF. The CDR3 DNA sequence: TGTGCCAGCAGCTTGGACACACCAGGGGTAGGGAACACTGAAGCTTTCTTT.

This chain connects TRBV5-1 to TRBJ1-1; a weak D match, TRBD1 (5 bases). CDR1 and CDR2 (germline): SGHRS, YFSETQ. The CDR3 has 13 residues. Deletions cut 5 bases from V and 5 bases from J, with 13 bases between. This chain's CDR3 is CASSFTGGTEAFF. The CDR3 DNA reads TGCGCCAGCAGTTTCACGGGGGGGACTGAAGCTTTCTTT.

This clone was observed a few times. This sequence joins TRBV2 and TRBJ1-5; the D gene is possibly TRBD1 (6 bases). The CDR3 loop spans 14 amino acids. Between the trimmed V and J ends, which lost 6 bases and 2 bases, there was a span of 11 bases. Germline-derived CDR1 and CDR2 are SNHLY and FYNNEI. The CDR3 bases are TGTGCCAGCAGGGCCAGGGGAGGCAATCAGCCCCAGCATTTT. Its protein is CASRARGGNQPQHF. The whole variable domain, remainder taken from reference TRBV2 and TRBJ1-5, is EPEVTQTPSHQVTQMGQEVILRCVPISNHLYFYWYRQILGQKVEFLVSFYNNEISEKSEIFDDQFSVERPDGSNFTLKIRSTKLEDSAMYFCASRARGGNQPQHFGDGTRLSIL.

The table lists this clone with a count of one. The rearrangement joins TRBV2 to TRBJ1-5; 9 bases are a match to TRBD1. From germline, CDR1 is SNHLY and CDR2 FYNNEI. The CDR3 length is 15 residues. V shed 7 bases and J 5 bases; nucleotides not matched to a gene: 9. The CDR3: CASKAGTGIYQPQHF. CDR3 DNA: TGTGCCAGCAAAGCCGGGACAGGGATTTATCAGCCCCAGCATTTT. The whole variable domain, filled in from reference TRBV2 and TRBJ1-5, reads EPEVTQTPSHQVTQMGQEVILRCVPISNHLYFYWYRQILGQKVEFLVSFYNNEISEKSEIFDDQFSVERPDGSNFTLKIRSTKLEDSAMYFCASKAGTGIYQPQHFGDGTRLSIL.

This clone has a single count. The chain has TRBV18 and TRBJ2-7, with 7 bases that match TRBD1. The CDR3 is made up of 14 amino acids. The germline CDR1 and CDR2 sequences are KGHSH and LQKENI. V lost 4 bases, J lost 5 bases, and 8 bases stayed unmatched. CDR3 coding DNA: TGTGCCAGCTCACTACGGACAGGTCCCCACGAGCAGTACTTC. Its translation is CASSLRTGPHEQYF.

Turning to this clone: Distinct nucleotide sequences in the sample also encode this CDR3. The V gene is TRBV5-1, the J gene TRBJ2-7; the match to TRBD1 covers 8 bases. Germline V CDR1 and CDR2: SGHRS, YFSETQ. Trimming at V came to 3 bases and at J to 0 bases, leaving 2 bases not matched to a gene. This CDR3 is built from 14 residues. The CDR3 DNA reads TGCGCCAGCAGCTCCGGACAGGGCTCCTACGAGCAGTACTTC. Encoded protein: CASSSGQGSYEQYF.

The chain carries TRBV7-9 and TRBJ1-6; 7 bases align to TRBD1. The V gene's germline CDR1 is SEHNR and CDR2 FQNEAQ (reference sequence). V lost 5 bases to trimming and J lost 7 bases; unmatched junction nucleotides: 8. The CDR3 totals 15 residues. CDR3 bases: TGTGCCAGCAGCGCCGACAGGGTCTTGAATTCACCCCTCCACTTT. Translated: CASSADRVLNSPLHF.

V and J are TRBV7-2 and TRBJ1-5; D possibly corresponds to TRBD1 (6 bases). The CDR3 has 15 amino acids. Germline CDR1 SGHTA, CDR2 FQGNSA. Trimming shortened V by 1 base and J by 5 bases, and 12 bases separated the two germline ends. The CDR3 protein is CASSLVQGLDQPQHF. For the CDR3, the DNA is TGTGCCAGCAGCTTAGTCCAGGGGTTAGATCAGCCCCAGCATTTT.

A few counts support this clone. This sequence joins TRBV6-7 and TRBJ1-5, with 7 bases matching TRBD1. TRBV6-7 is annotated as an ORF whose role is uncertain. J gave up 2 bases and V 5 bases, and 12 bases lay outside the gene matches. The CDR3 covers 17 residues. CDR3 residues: CASSPRTGDGGNQPQHF. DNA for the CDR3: TGTGCCAGCAGTCCACGCACAGGGGACGGTGGCAATCAGCCCCAGCATTTT.

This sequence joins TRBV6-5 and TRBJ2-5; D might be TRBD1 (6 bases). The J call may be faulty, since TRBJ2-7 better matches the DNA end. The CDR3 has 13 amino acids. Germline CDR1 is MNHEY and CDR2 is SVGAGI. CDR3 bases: TGTGCCAGCAGTTACTCACAGGGCTACGAGCAGTACTTC. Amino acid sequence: CASSYSQGYEQYF.

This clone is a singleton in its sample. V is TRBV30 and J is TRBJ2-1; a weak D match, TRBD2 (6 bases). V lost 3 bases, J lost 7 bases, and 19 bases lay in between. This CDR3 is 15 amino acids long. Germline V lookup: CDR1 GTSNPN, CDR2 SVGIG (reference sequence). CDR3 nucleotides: TGTGCCTGGAGGCTGCGGGGCACGCCTAGGAATGAGCAGTTCTTC. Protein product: CAWRLRGTPRNEQFF.

The CDR3 protein is CASSQTGITYNEQFF. The CDR3 DNA follows: TGCGCCAGCAGCCAGACAGGGATTACCTACAATGAGCAGTTCTTC. This rearrangement joins TRBV23-1 to TRBJ2-1; 7 nucleotides line up with TRBD1. Being an ORF, TRBV23-1 has a function that is uncertain. The CDR3 has 15 residues. The V segment lost 6 bases and the J segment 2 bases; nucleotides outside the gene matches: 7.

This chain's CDR3 is CAWSRRAGVHQPQHF. Written as DNA, the CDR3 is TGTGCCTGGAGTAGAAGGGCAGGGGTGCATCAGCCCCAGCATTTT. This chain uses TRBV30 with TRBJ1-5, with D maybe TRBD1 (6 bases). The V end lost 2 bases, the J end lost 5 bases, and 16 bases lay between the germline ends. CDR1 is GTSNPN and CDR2 is SVGIG in the germline V gene (reference sequence). This CDR3 contains 15 residues.

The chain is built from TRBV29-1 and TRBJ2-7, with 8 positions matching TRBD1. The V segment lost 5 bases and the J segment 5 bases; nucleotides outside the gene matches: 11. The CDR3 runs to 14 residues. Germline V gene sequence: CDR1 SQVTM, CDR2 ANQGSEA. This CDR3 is CSVPIGRGLNEQYF. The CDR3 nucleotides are TGCAGCGTTCCAATCGGCAGGGGGCTCAACGAGCAGTACTTC.

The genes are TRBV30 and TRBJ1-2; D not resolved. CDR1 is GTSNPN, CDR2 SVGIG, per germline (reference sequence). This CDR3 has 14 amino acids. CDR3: CALDQVSPNYGYTF. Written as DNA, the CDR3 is TGTGCATTGGATCAGGTCAGCCCGAACTATGGCTACACCTTC.

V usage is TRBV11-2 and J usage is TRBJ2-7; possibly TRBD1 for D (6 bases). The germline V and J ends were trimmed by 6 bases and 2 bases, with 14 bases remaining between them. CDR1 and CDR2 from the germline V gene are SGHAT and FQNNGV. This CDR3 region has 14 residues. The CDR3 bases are TGTGCCAGCAGACGGCCAGGGGTCCCCTACGAGCAGTACTTC. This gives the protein CASRRPGVPYEQYF.

CDR3 in amino acids: CASLSGREWFEQYF. The CDR3 nucleotides read TGTGCCAGCCTTAGTGGCAGGGAATGGTTCGAGCAGTACTTC. The chain carries TRBV6-1 and TRBJ2-7; perhaps TRBD1 as D (5 bases). The V gene lost 8 bases and the J gene lost 6 bases, with 20 bases spanning the gap. This CDR3 is built from 14 residues. Germline assignment: CDR1 MNHNS and CDR2 SASEGT.

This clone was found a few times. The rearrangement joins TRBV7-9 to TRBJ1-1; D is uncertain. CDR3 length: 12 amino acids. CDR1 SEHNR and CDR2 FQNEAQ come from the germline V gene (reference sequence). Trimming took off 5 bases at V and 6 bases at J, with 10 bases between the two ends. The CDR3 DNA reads TGTGCCAGCAGCCCCGGAGGCCCTGAAGCTTTCTTT. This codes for CASSPGGPEAFF.

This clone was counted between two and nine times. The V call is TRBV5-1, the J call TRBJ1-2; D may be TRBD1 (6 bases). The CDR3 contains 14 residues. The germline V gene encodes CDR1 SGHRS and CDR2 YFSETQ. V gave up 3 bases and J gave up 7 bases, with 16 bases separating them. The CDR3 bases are TGCGCCAGCAGCTGGGGTGACAGGACTGTTGGCTACACCTTC. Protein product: CASSWGDRTVGYTF.

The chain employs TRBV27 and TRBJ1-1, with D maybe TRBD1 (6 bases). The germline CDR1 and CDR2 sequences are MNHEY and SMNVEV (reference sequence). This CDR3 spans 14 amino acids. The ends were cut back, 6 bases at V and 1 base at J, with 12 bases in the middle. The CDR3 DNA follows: TGTGCCAGCAGCTTAACAGGGACGAACACTGAAGCTTTCTTT. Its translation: CASSLTGTNTEAFF.

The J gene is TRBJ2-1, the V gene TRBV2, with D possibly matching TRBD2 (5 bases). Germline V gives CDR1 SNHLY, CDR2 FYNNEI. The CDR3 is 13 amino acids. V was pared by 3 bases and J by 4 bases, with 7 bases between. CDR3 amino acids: CASSDGDYNEQFF. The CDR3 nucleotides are TGTGCCAGCAGTGACGGGGATTACAATGAGCAGTTCTTC.

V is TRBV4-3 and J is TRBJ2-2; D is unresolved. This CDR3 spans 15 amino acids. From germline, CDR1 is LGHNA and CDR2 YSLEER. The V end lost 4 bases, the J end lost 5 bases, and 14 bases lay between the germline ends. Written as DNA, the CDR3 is TGCGCCAGCAGCCTCTCATGGCAGTCGACCGGGGAGCTGTTTTTT. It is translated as CASSLSWQSTGELFF.

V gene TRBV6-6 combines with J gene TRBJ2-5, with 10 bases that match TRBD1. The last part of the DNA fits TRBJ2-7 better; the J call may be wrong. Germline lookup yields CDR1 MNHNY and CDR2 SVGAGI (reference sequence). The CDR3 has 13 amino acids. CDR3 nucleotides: TGTGCCAGCTGGGTGGACAGGGGGGGCGAGCAGTACTTC. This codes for CASWVDRGGEQYF.